This T cell receptor (beta chain) stems from a study of T cells after yellow fever vaccination (dated by TCRdb to about 2019). Broadly, across the study: Libraries from fractions with low cell numbers were prepared with the SMART-Seq v4 Ultra Low Input RNA kit. To follow T-cell clones before and after both primary and booster YFV17D yellow fever vaccination, bulk TCR alpha and beta repertoires underwent longitudinal sequencing. Two healthy male donors, one aged 18 to 30 and one aged 30 to 40 years, made up the cohort. Blood was collected at multiple timepoints before and after primary and secondary immunization, and bulk PBMC replicates and cell subsets were isolated.

Reading the label with the study, this specimen's treatment or condition is: live attenuated yellow fever vaccine strain. Two biological replicates of bulk PBMCs were collected at each blood-draw timepoint. PBMCs were isolated from peripheral blood using a standard Ficoll-Paque protocol. TriZol was used to extract RNA from bulk PBMCs, CD4 and CD8 fractions, and dextramer-positive and dextramer-negative fractions. Paper-wide results and their limitations: Because the study included only two donors, the extent to which the findings can be generalized is limited. The secondary T-cell response was found to be weaker but faster than the primary response, with a peak reached on day 5 rather than on day 15. FACS-sorted repertoires could contain abundant contaminating clonotypes from the bulk population, so computational filtering was required. A small fraction of clonotypes appeared in both the CD4 and CD8 compartments, likely as a result of convergent recombination. After the booster, most clones that had expanded after primary vaccination were detected again (around 96% of CD4 and around 88% of CD8), suggesting broad maintenance of memory.

In its sample, this clonotype was seen a few times. Its antigen is currently not known. No base-level quality is on record; no much larger clone is a single base apart. Trimming takes 0 bases from V and 4 bases from J, and the germline ends sit 3 bases apart. The CDR3 spans 12 residues, from the cysteine through the phenylalanine. The read is trimmed to its CDR3 DNA, 36 bases read in frame from base 1. CDR1 and CDR2 (SNHLY, FYNNEI) derive from the germline V gene. Synthesis of TCR cDNA relied on 5'RACE template switching, a step that introduced a universal primer site along with unique molecular identifiers. Priming for cDNA synthesis came from both the TCR alpha and TCR beta constant segments. Libraries were amplified in two PCR steps, with sample barcodes and sequencing adapters added in the second step. Sequencing of libraries was performed on Illumina HiSeq 2500 (2x100 bp) or NovaSeq (2x150 bp). Per the source publication's procedure: Demultiplexing of reads and collapsing into UMI consensus sequences were performed with MIGEC, and V(D)J alignment was carried out with MiXCR. Clonotypes responding to the vaccine were identified with edgeR on replicate PBMC samples, with the criteria of FDR below 0.01 and a log2 fold change above 5 up to day 15. Each bulk clonotype received a CD4 or CD8 identity based on whether the sequenced CD4 or CD8 repertoire contained that clonotype at higher abundance. The raw public data were reprocessed by TCRdb itself: fastp quality trimming at Q25, MiXCR clonotype calling, in-frame beta chains only. Entries that share a CDR3 protein sequence are merged under the most common genes and DNA. What appears here as the V and J calls and clone size reflects TCRdb's work, not the paper's. In this sample the table shows fewer than 650,000 distinct CDR3 sequences, 21% of which occur a single time. In total, the top ten clones hold about 16% of the sample.

Specimen: PBMCs, collected roughly 20 days after the first yellow fever vaccination. The receptor was isolated from a man between 18 and 29 years old who received the YFV17D yellow fever vaccine. In this chain, TRBV2 is recombined with TRBJ1-2; the D gene is unclear. Here the CDR3 is given as CASSEAAYGYTF. Read as DNA, the sequence is TGTGCCAGCAGTGAAGCAGCCTATGGCTACACCTTC.